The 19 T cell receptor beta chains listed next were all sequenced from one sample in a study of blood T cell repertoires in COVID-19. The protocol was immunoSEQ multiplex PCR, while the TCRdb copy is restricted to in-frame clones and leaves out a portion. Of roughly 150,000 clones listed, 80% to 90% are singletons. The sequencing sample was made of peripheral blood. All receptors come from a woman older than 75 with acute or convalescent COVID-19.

The CDR3 bases are TGTGCCAGCAGCATGGACCCGGGAGGAGAGACCCAGTACTTC. This sequence encodes CASSMDPGGETQYF. The chain joins TRBV5-4 to TRBJ2-5; 7 bases are a match to TRBD2. Germline assignment: CDR1 SGHNT and CDR2 YYREEE (reference sequence). V lost 4 bases to trimming and J lost 4 bases; unmatched junction nucleotides: 7. This CDR3 spans 14 amino acids.

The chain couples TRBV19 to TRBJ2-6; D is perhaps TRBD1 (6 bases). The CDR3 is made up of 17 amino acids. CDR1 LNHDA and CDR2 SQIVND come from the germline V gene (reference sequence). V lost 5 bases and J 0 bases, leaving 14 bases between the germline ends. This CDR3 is CASSVQGSSSGANVLTF. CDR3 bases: TGTGCCAGTAGTGTTCAGGGGTCAAGCTCTGGGGCCAACGTCCTGACTTTC.

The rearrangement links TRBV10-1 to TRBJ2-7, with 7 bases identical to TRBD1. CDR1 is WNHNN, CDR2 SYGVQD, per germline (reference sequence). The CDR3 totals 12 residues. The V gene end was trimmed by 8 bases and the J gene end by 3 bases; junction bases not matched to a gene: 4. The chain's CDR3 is CASQGENYEQYF. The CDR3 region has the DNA TGCGCCAGCCAGGGGGAGAACTACGAGCAGTACTTC.

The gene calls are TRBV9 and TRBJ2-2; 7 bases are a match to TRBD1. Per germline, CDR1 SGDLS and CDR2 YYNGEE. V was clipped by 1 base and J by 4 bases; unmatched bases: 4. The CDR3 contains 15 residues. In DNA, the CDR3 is TGTGCCAGCAGCGTAAGGGGGCCCGGCACCGGGGAGCTGTTTTTT. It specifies CASSVRGPGTGELFF. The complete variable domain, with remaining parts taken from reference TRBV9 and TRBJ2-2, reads DSGVTQTPKHLITATGQRVTLRCSPRSGDLSVYWYQQSLDQGLQFLIQYYNGEERAKGNILERFSAQQFPDLHSELNLSSLELGDSALYFCASSVRGPGTGELFFGEGSRLTVL.

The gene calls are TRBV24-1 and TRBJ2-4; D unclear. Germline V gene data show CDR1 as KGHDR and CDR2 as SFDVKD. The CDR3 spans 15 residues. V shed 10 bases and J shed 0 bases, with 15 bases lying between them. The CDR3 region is CATLPPSIAKNIQYF. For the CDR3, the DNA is TGTGCCACTCTTCCCCCTAGTATAGCCAAAAACATTCAGTACTTC.

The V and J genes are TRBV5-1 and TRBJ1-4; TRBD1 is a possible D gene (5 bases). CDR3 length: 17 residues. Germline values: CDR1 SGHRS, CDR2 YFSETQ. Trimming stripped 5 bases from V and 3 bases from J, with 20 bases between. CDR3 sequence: CASRSGRDAGPNEKLFF. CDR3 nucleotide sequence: TGCGCCAGCAGATCTGGCCGTGACGCGGGACCTAATGAAAAACTGTTTTTT.

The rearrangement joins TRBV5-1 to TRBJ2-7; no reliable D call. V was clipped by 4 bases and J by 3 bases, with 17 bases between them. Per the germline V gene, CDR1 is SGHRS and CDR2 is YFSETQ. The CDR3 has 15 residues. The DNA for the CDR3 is TGCGCCAGCAGCCCATCCCCGGGTCGCGACTACGAGCAGTACTTC. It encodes CASSPSPGRDYEQYF.

Here the CDR3 DNA reads TGCAGCGTTGAATCAGGACAGGGGGTTGGGGGCTACACCTTC. This translates into CSVESGQGVGGYTF. The genes are TRBV29-1 and TRBJ1-2; 10 positions agree with TRBD1. Germline V gene data show CDR1 as SQVTM and CDR2 as ANQGSEA. With V trimmed by 2 bases and J by 8 bases, 8 bases remained unmatched. This CDR3 has 14 amino acids.

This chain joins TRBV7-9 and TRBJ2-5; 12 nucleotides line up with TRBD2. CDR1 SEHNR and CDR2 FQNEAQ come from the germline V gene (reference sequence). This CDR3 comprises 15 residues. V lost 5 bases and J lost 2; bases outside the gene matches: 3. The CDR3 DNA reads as TGTGCCAGCAGCCCCCTAGCGGGAGGGCAAGAGACCCAGTACTTC. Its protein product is CASSPLAGGQETQYF.

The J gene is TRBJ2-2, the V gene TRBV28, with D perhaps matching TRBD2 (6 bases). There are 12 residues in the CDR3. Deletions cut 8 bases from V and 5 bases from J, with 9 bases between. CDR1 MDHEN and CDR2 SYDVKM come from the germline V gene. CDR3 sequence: CASLSGTGELFF. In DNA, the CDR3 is TGTGCCAGCTTGAGCGGGACCGGGGAGCTGTTTTTT.

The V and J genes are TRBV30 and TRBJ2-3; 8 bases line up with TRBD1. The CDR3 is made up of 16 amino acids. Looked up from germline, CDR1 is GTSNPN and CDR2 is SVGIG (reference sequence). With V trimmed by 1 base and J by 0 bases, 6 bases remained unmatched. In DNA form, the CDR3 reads TGTGCCTGGAGTGACCTCGGACAGGGTAGCACAGATACGCAGTATTTT. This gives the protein CAWSDLGQGSTDTQYF.

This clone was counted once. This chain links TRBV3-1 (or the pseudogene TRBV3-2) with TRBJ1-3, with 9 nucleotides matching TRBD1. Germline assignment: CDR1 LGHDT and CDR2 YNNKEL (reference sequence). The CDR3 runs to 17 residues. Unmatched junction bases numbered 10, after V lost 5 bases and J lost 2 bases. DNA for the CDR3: TGTGCCAGCAGCTCCACCGCCGGGACAGGGACTGGAAACACCATATATTTT. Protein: CASSSTAGTGTGNTIYF.

CDR3 region: CASRQGLTNEKLFF. DNA for the CDR3: TGTGCCAGCAGGCAGGGTCTCACTAATGAAAAACTGTTTTTT. V and J are TRBV6-5 and TRBJ1-4; a weak D match, TRBD1 (5 bases). CDR1 is MNHEY and CDR2 is SVGAGI in the germline V gene. The length of the CDR3 is 14 residues. Trimming cost V 6 bases and J 2 bases, with 10 bases left between them.

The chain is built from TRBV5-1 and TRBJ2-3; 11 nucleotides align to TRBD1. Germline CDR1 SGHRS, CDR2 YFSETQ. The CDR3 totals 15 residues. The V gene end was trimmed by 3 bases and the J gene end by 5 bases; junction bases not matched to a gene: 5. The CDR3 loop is CASSSRTGGLDTQYF. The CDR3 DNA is TGCGCCAGCAGCTCGAGGACAGGGGGCCTAGATACGCAGTATTTT.

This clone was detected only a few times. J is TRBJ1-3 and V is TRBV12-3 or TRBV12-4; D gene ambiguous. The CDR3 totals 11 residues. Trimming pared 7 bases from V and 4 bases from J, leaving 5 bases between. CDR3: CASTRGNTIYF. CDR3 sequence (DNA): TGTGCCAGCACCCGGGGAAACACCATATATTTT.

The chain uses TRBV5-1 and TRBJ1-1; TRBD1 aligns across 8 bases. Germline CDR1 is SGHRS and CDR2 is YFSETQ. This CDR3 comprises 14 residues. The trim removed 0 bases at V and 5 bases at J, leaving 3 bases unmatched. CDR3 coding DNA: TGCGCCAGCAGCTTGGACGGACAGGGTACTGAAGCTTTCTTT. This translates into CASSLDGQGTEAFF.

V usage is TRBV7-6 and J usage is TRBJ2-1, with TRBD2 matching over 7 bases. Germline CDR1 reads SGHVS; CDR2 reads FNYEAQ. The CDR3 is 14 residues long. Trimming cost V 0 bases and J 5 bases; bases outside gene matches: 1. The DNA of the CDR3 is TGTGCCAGCAGCTTAGCGGGAGGGGACAATGAGCAGTTCTTC. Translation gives CASSLAGGDNEQFF.

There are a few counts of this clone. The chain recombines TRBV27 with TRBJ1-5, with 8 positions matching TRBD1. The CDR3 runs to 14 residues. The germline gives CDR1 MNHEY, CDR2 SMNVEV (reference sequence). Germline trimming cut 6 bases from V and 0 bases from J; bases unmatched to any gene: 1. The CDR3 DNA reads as TGTGCCAGCAGGACAGGGGTTAGCAATCAGCCCCAGCATTTT. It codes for CASRTGVSNQPQHF.

The CDR3 reads CASSELSGEMLNQPQHF. In nucleotides, the CDR3 is TGTGCCAGCAGTGAACTTTCGGGGGAGATGCTAAATCAGCCCCAGCATTTT. The chain joins TRBV2 to TRBJ1-5; the D gene is possibly TRBD1 (5 bases). Germline CDR1 reads SNHLY; CDR2 reads FYNNEI. V lost 2 bases and J 4 bases, leaving 18 bases between the germline ends. The CDR3 contains 17 residues.